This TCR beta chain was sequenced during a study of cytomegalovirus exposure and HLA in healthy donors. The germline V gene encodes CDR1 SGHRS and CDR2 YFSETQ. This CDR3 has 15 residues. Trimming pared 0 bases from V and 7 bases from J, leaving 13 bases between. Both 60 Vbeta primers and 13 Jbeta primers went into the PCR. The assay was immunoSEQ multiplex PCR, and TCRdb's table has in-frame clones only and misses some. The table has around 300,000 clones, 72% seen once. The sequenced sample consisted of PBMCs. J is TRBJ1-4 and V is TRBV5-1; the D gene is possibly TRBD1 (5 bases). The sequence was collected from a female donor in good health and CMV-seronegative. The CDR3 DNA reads TGCGCCAGCAGCTTGGGCGGGGGTCTATTTGAAAAACTGTTTTTT. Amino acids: CASSLGGGLFEKLFF.